These 10 T cell receptor beta chains originate from one sample sequenced in a study of Ad26.COV2.S vaccination and SARS-CoV-2 variants. Treatment in this sample: around 19 received Ad26.COV2.S at low or high dose, single or two shots; 5 received placebo; per-sample allocation not given. Following the first vaccine or placebo injection, samples were taken on day 63. Some clones are missing from TCRdb's copy, which holds only in-frame ones; the method was immunoSEQ multiplex PCR. The sample has 250,000 to 300,000 clones; more than 75% are singletons. The sample was peripheral blood, taken in a trial of Ad26.COV2.S vaccine versus placebo. The receptors originated from a person between 18 and 60 years old who received the Ad26.COV2.S COVID-19 vaccine or a placebo.

The chain carries TRBV11-2 and TRBJ2-2, with D uncertain. Germline-derived CDR1 and CDR2 are SGHAT and FQNNGV. Trimming cost V 3 bases and J 4 bases, with 12 bases left between them. This CDR3 comprises 15 residues. The CDR3 DNA follows: TGTGCCAGCAGCTTCTTAGGAGCTGGCACCGGGGAGCTGTTTTTT. Its translation is CASSFLGAGTGELFF.

The chain carries TRBV7-6 and TRBJ2-3; perhaps D is TRBD1 or TRBD2 (5 bases each). V was clipped by 5 bases and J by 7 bases, with 22 bases between them. Germline loops: CDR1 SGHVS, CDR2 FNYEAQ. CDR3 length: 16 amino acids. The CDR3 DNA reads TGTGCCAGCAGCCCACTGACCGGGACGGGATTTAATACGCAGTATTTT. Translated: CASSPLTGTGFNTQYF. The whole variable domain, filled in from reference TRBV7-6 and TRBJ2-3, reads GAGVSQSPRYKVTKRGQDVALRCDPISGHVSLYWYRQALGQGPEFLTYFNYEAQQDKSGLPNDRFSAERPEGSISTLTIQRTEQRDSAMYRCASSPLTGTGFNTQYFGPGTRLTVL.

J is TRBJ1-2 and V is TRBV7-8; 7 nucleotides match TRBD1. CDR1 is SGHVS, CDR2 FQNEAQ, per germline. CDR3 length equals 15 residues. V lost 4 bases, J lost 4 bases, and 9 bases stayed unmatched. The CDR3 here is CASSSSTGRSYGYTF. CDR3 nucleotide sequence: TGTGCCAGCAGCTCCTCGACAGGGCGGTCCTATGGCTACACCTTC.

V and J are TRBV6-4 and TRBJ1-2, with 9 positions matching TRBD1. CDR3 length: 13 residues. In germline, CDR1 is MRHNA, CDR2 SNTAGT. Unmatched junction bases numbered 2, after V lost 6 bases and J lost 3 bases. DNA of the CDR3: TGTGCCAGCAGGCGACAGGGGGACTATGGCTACACCTTC. Protein sequence: CASRRQGDYGYTF.

This chain joins TRBV19 and TRBJ1-1, with 10 bases fitting TRBD1. Germline loops: CDR1 LNHDA, CDR2 SQIVND (reference sequence). CDR3 length: 14 amino acids. Trimming took 7 bases from V and 7 from J; bases not matched to a gene: 9. The CDR3, as DNA: TGTGCCAGTATCAGGGACAGGGGACGGGGTGAAGCTTTCTTT. Its protein is CASIRDRGRGEAFF.

The chain uses TRBV7-2 and TRBJ1-4; weak D call: TRBD1 (6 bases). The V gene's germline CDR1 is SGHTA and CDR2 FQGNSA. Trimming removed 4 bases at V and 0 bases at J, with 12 bases between. CDR3 length equals 16 residues. The CDR3 loop reads CASSYRGAATNEKLFF. The CDR3 DNA is TGTGCCAGCAGCTACCGGGGGGCGGCAACTAATGAAAAACTGTTTTTT. Filled out from reference TRBV7-2 and TRBJ1-4, the complete variable domain reads GAGVSQSPSNKVTEKGKDVELRCDPISGHTALYWYRQSLGQGLEFLIYFQGNSAPDKSGLPSDRFSAERTGGSVSTLTIQRTQQEDSAVYLCASSYRGAATNEKLFFGSGTQLSVL.

The rearrangement uses TRBV2 and TRBJ1-5, with TRBD1 matching over 7 bases. The V gene end was trimmed by 4 bases and the J gene end by 4 bases; junction bases not matched to a gene: 4. Looked up from germline, CDR1 is SNHLY and CDR2 is FYNNEI. CDR3 length: 14 residues. Here the CDR3 DNA reads TGTGCCAGCAGTGGGACAGGTCTTAATCAGCCCCAGCATTTT. Translating gives CASSGTGLNQPQHF.

J is TRBJ1-6 and V is TRBV4-2; D gene ambiguous. Germline loops: CDR1 LGHNA, CDR2 YNFKEQ. This CDR3 spans 16 amino acids. Trimming stripped 0 bases from V and 3 bases from J, with 9 bases between. The CDR3 sequence is CASSQDVSGYNSPLHF. The CDR3 DNA sequence: TGTGCCAGCAGCCAAGACGTCAGCGGCTATAATTCACCCCTCCACTTT.

The chain recombines TRBV5-4 with TRBJ2-7, with D perhaps matching TRBD1 (5 bases). The V end lost 5 bases, the J end lost 1 base, and 10 bases lay between the germline ends. Germline CDR1 reads SGHNT; CDR2 reads YYREEE (reference sequence). This CDR3 has 13 residues. The DNA of the CDR3 is TGTGCCAGCAGTCACCAGGGTTCCTACGAGCAGTACTTC. Its translation: CASSHQGSYEQYF. The full variable domain, rest sourced from reference TRBV5-4 and TRBJ2-7, is ETGVTQSPTHLIKTRGQQVTLRCSSQSGHNTVSWYQQALGQGPQFIFQYYREEENGRGNFPPRFSGLQFPNYSSELNVNALELDDSALYLCASSHQGSYEQYFGPGTRLTVT.

The chain is built from TRBV4-3 and TRBJ2-1; maybe TRBD1 (6 bases). CDR1 is LGHNA and CDR2 is YSLEER in the germline V gene. The V end was cut by 1 base, the J end by 6 bases, with 16 bases between. CDR3 length: 16 amino acids. CDR3 coding DNA: TGCGCCAGCAGCCAAGGTTCATTGGACAGCCGCAATGAGCAGTTCTTC. Its protein product is CASSQGSLDSRNEQFF.